The source of this TCR beta chain is a study of T cell responses to AZD1222 COVID-19 vaccine. General study findings and limits: The study found Spike-specific TCR breadth and depth rose after two AZD1222 doses.

On this clone itself: Antigen unknown.

TCRdb's table, derived via immunoSEQ multiplex PCR, lists solely in-frame clones and lacks some. Of around 110,000 clones listed, about 88% were seen once; the top ten hold 7.5% to 8%. The CDR3 covers 15 residues. Trimming took 4 bases from V and 3 from J, leaving 12 bases between them. Germline CDR1 KGHDR, CDR2 SFDVKD. The material sequenced was peripheral blood, taken on day 0 of AZD1222 vaccination. This sequence was found in an adult in good health. The V gene is TRBV24-1, the J gene TRBJ2-1; D is unclear. The DNA for the CDR3 is TGTGCCACCAGTGACTCCCTGCTGGACTACAATGAGCAGTTCTTC. Its translation: CATSDSLLDYNEQFF.